A single sample is the source of the 8 T cell receptor beta chains below, sequenced in a study of identical twins' blood T cells. TCRdb re-called the 5' RACE reads through MiXCR, storing one row per CDR3 protein. The sample shows hundreds of thousands of distinct CDR3 sequences, over 25% of them seen only once. Sample: PBMCs. The receptors stem from a woman aged 18 to 55 in good health.

This clonotype turned up a few times. The chain joins TRBV18 to TRBJ2-1, with unresolved D. The CDR3 covers 13 residues. Between the trimmed V and J ends, which lost 5 bases and 3 bases, there was a span of 8 bases. CDR1 is KGHSH and CDR2 is LQKENI in the germline V gene. DNA of the CDR3: TGTGCCAGCTCAGCAGACTTCTACAATGAGCAGTTCTTC. It is translated as CASSADFYNEQFF.

This clonotype was seen repeatedly, ten times or more. The rearrangement joins TRBV6-1 to TRBJ1-1; D is unresolved. Germline V CDR1 and CDR2: MNHNS, SASEGT. This CDR3 is 13 amino acids long. The ends were cut back, 1 base at V and 8 bases at J, with 11 bases in the middle. CDR3 nucleotide sequence: TGTGCCAGCAGTGAAGGGCCCCTGGGAGAAGCTTTCTTT. Translating gives CASSEGPLGEAFF.

The genes are TRBV20-1 and TRBJ1-1; a possible D gene is TRBD1 (5 bases). Trimming removed 7 bases from V and 5 bases from J, with 11 bases in between. Germline-derived CDR1 and CDR2 are DFQATT and SNEGSKA (reference sequence). The CDR3 has 11 amino acids. The CDR3 protein is CSVPRETEAFF. CDR3 DNA sequence: TGCAGTGTTCCCAGGGAAACTGAAGCTTTCTTT.

This clonotype was picked up a small number of times. The chain is built from TRBV12-3 or TRBV12-4 and TRBJ1-1; D not resolved. The CDR3 length is 12 residues. V lost 6 bases and J 7 bases, leaving 12 bases between the germline ends. The CDR3 reads CASSADRYEAFF. The DNA for the CDR3 is TGTGCCAGCAGCGCGGACCGATATGAAGCTTTCTTT.

This clonotype was seen repeatedly, ten times or more. The V and J genes are TRBV2 and TRBJ1-1; 11 nucleotides match TRBD1. V trimming: 7 bases; J trimming: 3 bases; junction bases outside the gene matches: 4. The CDR3 sequence is 14 residues long. Germline CDR1 and CDR2: SNHLY and FYNNEI. CDR3 nucleotides: TGTGCCAGCACCAGGGACAGGGGGGACACTGAAGCTTTCTTT. Its protein product is CASTRDRGDTEAFF.

A few counts support this clonotype. The V gene is TRBV20-1, the J gene TRBJ2-2, with D unresolved. The V end lost 0 bases, the J end lost 7 bases, and 6 bases lay between the germline ends. CDR3 length equals 12 residues. Germline assignment: CDR1 DFQATT and CDR2 SNEGSKA (reference sequence). CDR3: CSARDLNGELFF. CDR3 nucleotide sequence: TGCAGTGCTAGAGATCTAAACGGGGAGCTGTTTTTT.

In nucleotides, the CDR3 is TGTGCCACCAGCAGAGATCTGGGGACTGGAAACACCATATATTTT. This encodes CATSRDLGTGNTIYF. V gene TRBV15 combines with J gene TRBJ1-3; D not resolved. The CDR3 runs 15 residues. The germline V and J ends were trimmed by 0 bases and 2 bases, with 8 bases remaining between them. Germline-derived CDR1 and CDR2 are LNHNV and YYDKDF (reference sequence).

The sample holds a few counts of this clonotype. This sequence joins TRBV2 and TRBJ2-1; 9 positions match TRBD2. Trimming removed 8 bases from V and 9 bases from J; junction bases left unmatched: 14. Germline V lookup: CDR1 SNHLY, CDR2 FYNNEI. The CDR3 consists of 15 residues. Written as DNA, the CDR3 is TGTGCCAGCGGGGTAGCGGGGGTCCCCCTTTTTGAGCAGTTCTTC. Amino acids: CASGVAGVPLFEQFF.